Listed below are T cell receptor beta chains from one sample, sequenced in a study of vaccination effects on CD4 cells after COVID-19. These receptors are not linked to any known antigen. Libraries were prepared by immunoSEQ multiplex PCR; TCRdb keeps only in-frame clonotypes and omits some of them. The table has tens of thousands of clones, over 60% seen once; the top ten hold around 6.9%. Material: CD4+ T cells from PBMCs cultured with SARS-CoV-2 spike peptides, obtained after COVID-19 vaccination. All receptors come from a human donor who received a COVID-19 vaccine. Some clones in this sample may be carry-over from other donors' samples. Both conserved end residues are part of each CDR3. Fields, in order: J gene, D gene, V gene, clone size, CDR3 protein, CDR3 DNA. A D gene is named only where the DNA matches it firmly. Part of the rows lack a size; the others show once, few, many or a class for expanded clones.

TRBJ2-2,.,TRBV19,.,CASSIDLTWGIGGELFF,TGTGCCAGTAGTATAGATCTGACCTGGGGAATTGGCGGGGAGCTGTTTTTT
TRBJ1-3,.,TRBV7-2,.,CASSLWTGSGNTIYF,TGTGCCAGCAGCCTATGGACCGGCTCTGGAAACACCATATATTTT
TRBJ2-2,.,TRBV2,.,CASSEMAGWNTGELFF,TGTGCCAGCAGTGAAATGGCAGGGTGGAACACCGGGGAGCTGTTTTTT
TRBJ1-4,TRBD1,TRBV5-1,.,CASSQQGGYEKLFF,TGCGCCAGCAGTCAACAGGGGGGGTATGAAAAACTGTTTTTT
TRBJ2-3,.,TRBV2,few,CASSATDTQYF,TGTGCCAGCAGCGCGACGGATACGCAGTATTTT
TRBJ1-1,.,TRBV5-8,.,CASQHRLSLNTEAFF,TGTGCCAGCCAGCACAGGCTTTCTCTGAACACTGAAGCTTTCTTT
TRBJ1-2,.,TRBV27,few,CASSSNRLGHGYTF,TGTGCCAGCAGTTCCAATAGGCTCGGACATGGCTACACCTTC
TRBJ1-2,.,TRBV3-1/TRBV3-2,once,CASSRLGTDNYGYTF,TGTGCCAGCAGCCGCCTAGGGACCGACAACTATGGCTACACCTTC
TRBJ2-1,.,TRBV5-1,.,CASSPNGGHAYNEQFF,TGCGCCAGCAGCCCGAACGGGGGCCATGCCTACAATGAGCAGTTCTTC
TRBJ1-2,TRBD1,TRBV9,.,CASRGQGATSNYGYTF,TGTGCCAGCAGAGGGCAGGGGGCAACTTCGAACTATGGCTACACCTTC
TRBJ2-3,.,TRBV6-4,.,CASSPTTLTDTQYF,TGTGCCAGCAGCCCTACTACCCTCACAGATACGCAGTATTTT
TRBJ1-2,.,TRBV6-2/TRBV6-3,.,CASSYSGASYYGYTF,TGTGCCAGCAGTTACTCAGGGGCCAGCTACTATGGCTACACCTTC
TRBJ2-3,.,TRBV6-5,.,CASRHTDTQYF,TGTGCCAGCCGACACACAGATACGCAGTATTTT
TRBJ1-3,.,TRBV5-6,.,CASSLDQGAEGNTIYF,TGTGCCAGCAGCTTGGATCAAGGGGCGGAAGGAAACACCATATATTTT
TRBJ2-1,TRBD1,TRBV11-2,.,CASSSRTGHNEQFF,TGTGCCAGCAGCTCGCGGACAGGGCACAATGAGCAGTTCTTC
TRBJ1-2,.,TRBV9,.,CASSTNWGYTF,TGTGCCAGCAGCACTAACTGGGGCTACACCTTC
TRBJ1-1,.,TRBV10-3,.,CAISEVGGNTEAFF,TGTGCCATCAGTGAAGTTGGGGGGAACACTGAAGCTTTCTTT